Included here is one T cell receptor beta chain sequence, with context. What antigen it recognizes has not been identified. One base away there is no much larger clone; base qualities are not given. The data belong to a study of T-cell memory formation after mild COVID-19 (dated by TCRdb to 2020 to 2022). In terms of the full investigation: Most TCR sequence clusters were specific to one of the two donors. Two young, previously healthy adult volunteers, one female and one male, were included in the cohort. T-cell clones expanding and contracting after mild COVID-19 in two donors were tracked by longitudinal TCRalpha and TCRbeta repertoire sequencing. Paper-wide results and their limitations: SARS-CoV-2 specificity of the second-wave clones peaking on day 37 was not confirmed. Balanced CD4/CD8 phenotypes were observed for clones contracting from day 15 to 85, whereas a bias towards CD4+ was observed for a second wave of clones expanding from day 15 to 37. The study covered only a couple of mild cases, and larger cohorts including severe cases with pre-infection samples were considered necessary. The detection of some responding clones in pre-infection memory suggests that pre-existing cross-reactive memory T cells joined the SARS-CoV-2 response. Contracting CD4+ clones were found mainly in CM and EM memory subsets, while CD8+ clones were enriched in EMRA.

Ficoll-Paque density gradient centrifugation was used to isolate PBMCs. Instrument used: Illumina NovaSeq 6000. cDNA libraries for TCRalpha and TCRbeta were prepared by 5'RACE using constant-segment primers, with sample barcodes and unique molecular identifiers added. RNA was extracted from every sample with Trizol reagent. The libraries were amplified in two PCR steps, and the second step added a second sample barcode and Illumina TruSeq adapters. Sequencing of libraries was performed on an Illumina NovaSeq with 2 x 150 bp paired-end reads. Processing in the source paper ran as follows. Reads were demultiplexed and collapsed into UMI-guided consensus sequences with migec v1.2.7. Using mixcr v2.1.11, the UMI consensuses were aligned to TRA and TRB V and J templates and assembled into clonotypes. Clonotypes were classified as expanded or contracted when called significant by both edgeR and NoisET, with noise models trained on biological replicates. For edgeR calls, the thresholds were a false discovery rate-adjusted p below 0.01 and a log2 fold-change of 1. As an exploratory analysis of dynamics, max-normalized trajectories of the 1000 most abundant clonotypes were examined with PCA combined with hierarchical clustering. The CD4 or CD8 phenotype of responding clones was assigned using the separately sequenced CD4+ and CD8+ repertoires. The raw public data were reprocessed by TCRdb itself: fastp quality trimming at Q25, MiXCR clonotype calling, in-frame beta chains only. Each entry merges the rows of one CDR3 protein and shows their most common DNA and genes. In this record, the V and J calls reflect TCRdb's handling and not the investigators' own analysis. The sample records about 390,000 distinct CDR3 sequences, 16% of which are singletons. The ten largest account for roughly 21% of the sample.

This sequence was found in a man between 18 and 29 years old who had mild COVID-19 (a few samples of this study predate the infection). The sample titles of this study are shuffled in the database, so cell type and time point are left out; the donor was told from shared clones. Sequenced sample: PBMCs or a T cell subset sorted from them (not recorded which).

The nucleotides are TGTGCCAGCTACCTAGCGGGTGGCGCCGGGGAGCTGTTTTTT. The translation is CASYLAGGAGELFF. The sequence joins TRBV7-9 to TRBJ2-2; the central 8 bases match TRBD2. The CDR3, cysteine through phenylalanine, is 14 amino acids long. Left in the record is the CDR3 DNA by itself, 42 bases read in frame from the first base. Sequences SEHNR (CDR1) and FQNEAQ (CDR2) are obtained from the germline V gene (reference sequence). After removal of 8 bases from V and 6 bases from J, the junction retains 8 bases not matched to a gene.